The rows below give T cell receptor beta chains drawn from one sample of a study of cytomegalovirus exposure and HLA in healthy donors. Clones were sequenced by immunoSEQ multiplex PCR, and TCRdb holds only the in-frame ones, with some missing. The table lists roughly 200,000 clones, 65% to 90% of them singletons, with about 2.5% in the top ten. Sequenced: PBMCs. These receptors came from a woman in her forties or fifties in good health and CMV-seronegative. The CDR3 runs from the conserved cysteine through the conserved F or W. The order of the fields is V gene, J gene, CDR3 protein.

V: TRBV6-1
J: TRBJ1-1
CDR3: CASSEAIELVAFF

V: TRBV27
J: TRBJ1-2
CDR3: CASSPEDLNYGYTF

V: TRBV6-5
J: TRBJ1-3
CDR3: CASSYAGGGNGNTIYF

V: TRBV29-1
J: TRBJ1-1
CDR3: CSVEDLPLNTEAFF

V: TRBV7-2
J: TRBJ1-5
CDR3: CASSSGGYNQPQHF

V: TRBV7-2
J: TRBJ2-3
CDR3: CASSEGRTDTQYF

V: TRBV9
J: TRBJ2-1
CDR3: CASSGDTGAYNEQFF

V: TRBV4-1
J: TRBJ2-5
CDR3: CASSQDPGARETQYF

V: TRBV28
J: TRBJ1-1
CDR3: CASSLMVPEAFF

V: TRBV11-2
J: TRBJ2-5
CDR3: CASSLGVSGRYETQYF

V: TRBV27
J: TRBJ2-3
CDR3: CASSFGLRDTQYF

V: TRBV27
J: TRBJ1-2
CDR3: CASSNTGYNYGYTF

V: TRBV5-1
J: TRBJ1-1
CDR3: CASRLLVVNTEAFF

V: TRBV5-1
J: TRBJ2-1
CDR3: CASSLTASSYNEQFF

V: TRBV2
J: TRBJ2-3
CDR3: CASRRGRSTDTQYF

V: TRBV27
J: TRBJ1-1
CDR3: CASSSPGGAQTSTEAFF

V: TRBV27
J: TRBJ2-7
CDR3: CASSPPGHNYEQYF

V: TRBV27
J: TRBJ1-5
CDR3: CASSWGAPGGLDDQPQHF

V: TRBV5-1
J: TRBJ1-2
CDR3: CASSLTGDYGYTF

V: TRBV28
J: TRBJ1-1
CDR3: CASSQLPWGGEAFF

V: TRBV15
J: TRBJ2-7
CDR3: CATSVGVRDGEQYF

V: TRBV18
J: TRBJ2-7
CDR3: CASSPLLAGRTYEQYF

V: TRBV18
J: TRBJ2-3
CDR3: CASSPRTGATDTQYF

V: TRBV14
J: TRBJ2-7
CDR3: CASSLGGGRAVSYEQYF

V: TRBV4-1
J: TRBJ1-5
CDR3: CASSQDVPGGNQPQHF

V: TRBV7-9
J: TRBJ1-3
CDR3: CASSPGQGSSGNTIYF

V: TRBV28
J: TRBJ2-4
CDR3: CASSFYRDRKNIQYF

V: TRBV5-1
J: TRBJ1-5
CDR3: CASSRKEGAGQPQHF

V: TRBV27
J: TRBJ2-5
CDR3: CASSGGLAGGQETQYF

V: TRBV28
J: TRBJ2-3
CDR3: CATEASGSGSADTQYF

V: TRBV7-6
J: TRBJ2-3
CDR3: CASSLSLANTDTQYF

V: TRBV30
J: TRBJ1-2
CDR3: CAWSVTGSSLGYTF

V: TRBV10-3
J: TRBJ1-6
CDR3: CAISGPGGLPLHF

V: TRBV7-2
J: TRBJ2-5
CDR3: CASSSRQGQFETQYF

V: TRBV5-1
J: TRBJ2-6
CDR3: CASSFTMGQTFSGANVLTF

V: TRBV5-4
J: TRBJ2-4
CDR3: CASSLGRRGIGQNIQYF

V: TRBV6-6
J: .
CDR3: CASSHRQGAYEQYF

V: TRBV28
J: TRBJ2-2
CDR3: CASSGLGTGYTGELFF

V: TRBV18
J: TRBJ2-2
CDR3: CASSRAGGLTSNTGELFF

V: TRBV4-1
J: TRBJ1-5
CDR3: CASSQEPDSPNRPQHF

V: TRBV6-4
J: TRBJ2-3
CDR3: CASSEGGLTDTQYF

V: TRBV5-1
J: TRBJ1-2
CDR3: CASSFRTAVLNYGYTF

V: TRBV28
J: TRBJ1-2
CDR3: CASSTTHKPRVGYGYTF

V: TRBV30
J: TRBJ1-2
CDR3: CAWSVGDKRSYTF